The T cell receptor beta chain under discussion was sequenced for a study of blood T cell repertoires in COVID-19. Libraries were prepared by immunoSEQ multiplex PCR; TCRdb keeps only in-frame clonotypes and omits some of them. The sample carries roughly 30,000 clones, approximately 93% recorded once. Germline values: CDR1 SEHNR, CDR2 FQNEAQ (reference sequence). The CDR3 runs to 18 residues. Deletions cut 3 bases from V and 1 base from J, with 16 bases between. The clonotype comes from a man aged 60 to 75 with acute or convalescent COVID-19. Specimen: peripheral blood. The chain recombines TRBV7-9 with TRBJ2-6; TRBD1 might be the D (8 bases). The CDR3 bases are TGTGCCAGCAGCTTGGGAGGGACAGGACATTCTGGGGCCAACGTCCTGACTTTC. As protein: CASSLGGTGHSGANVLTF. The entire variable domain, with the rest obtained from reference TRBV7-9 and TRBJ2-6, is as follows: DTGVSQNPRHKITKRGQNVTFRCDPISEHNRLYWYRQTLGQGPEFLTYFQNEAQLEKSRLLSDRFSAERPKGSFSTLEIQRTEQGDSAMYLCASSLGGTGHSGANVLTFGAGSRLTVL.